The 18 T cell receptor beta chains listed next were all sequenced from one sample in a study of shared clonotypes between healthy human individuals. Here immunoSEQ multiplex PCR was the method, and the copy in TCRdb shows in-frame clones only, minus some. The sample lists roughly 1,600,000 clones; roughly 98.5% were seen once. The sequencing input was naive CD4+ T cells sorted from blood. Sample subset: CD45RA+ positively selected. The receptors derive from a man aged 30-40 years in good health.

The CDR3 region has the DNA TGTGCCAGCAGCCTGGTGGGGAGGGCCGCGGAGACCCAGTACTTC. Encoded protein: CASSLVGRAAETQYF. The chain couples TRBV5-6 to TRBJ2-5; TRBD2 agrees at 7 bases. CDR3 length: 15 amino acids. V lost 4 bases, J lost 5 bases, and 11 bases stayed unmatched. Germline V gene sequence: CDR1 SGHDT, CDR2 YYEEEE.

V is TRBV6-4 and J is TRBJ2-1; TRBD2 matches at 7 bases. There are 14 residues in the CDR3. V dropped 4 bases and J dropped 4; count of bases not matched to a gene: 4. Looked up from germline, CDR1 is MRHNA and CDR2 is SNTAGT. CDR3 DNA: TGTGCCAGCAGTGCGGCTAGCGGTTACAATGAGCAGTTCTTC. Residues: CASSAASGYNEQFF.

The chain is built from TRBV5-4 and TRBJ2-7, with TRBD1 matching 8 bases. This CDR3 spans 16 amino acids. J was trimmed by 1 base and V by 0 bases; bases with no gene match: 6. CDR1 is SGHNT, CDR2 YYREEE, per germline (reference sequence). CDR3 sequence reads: CASSLARTGLSYEQYF. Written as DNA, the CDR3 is TGTGCCAGCAGCTTGGCCCGGACAGGGTTATCCTACGAGCAGTACTTC.

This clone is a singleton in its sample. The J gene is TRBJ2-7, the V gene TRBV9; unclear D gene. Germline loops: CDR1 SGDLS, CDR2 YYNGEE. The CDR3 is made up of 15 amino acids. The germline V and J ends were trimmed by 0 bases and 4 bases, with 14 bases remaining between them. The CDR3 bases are TGTGCCAGCAGCGTAGCCTCCGGAGACCTTTACGAGCAGTACTTC. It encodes CASSVASGDLYEQYF.

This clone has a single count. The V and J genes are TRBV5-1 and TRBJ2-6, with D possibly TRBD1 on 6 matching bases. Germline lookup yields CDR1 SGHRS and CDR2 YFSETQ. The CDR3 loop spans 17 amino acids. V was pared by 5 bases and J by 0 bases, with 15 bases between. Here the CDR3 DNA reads TGCGCCAGCAGTCCCCGGGGACACGCCTCTGGGGCCAACGTCCTGACTTTC. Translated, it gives CASSPRGHASGANVLTF.

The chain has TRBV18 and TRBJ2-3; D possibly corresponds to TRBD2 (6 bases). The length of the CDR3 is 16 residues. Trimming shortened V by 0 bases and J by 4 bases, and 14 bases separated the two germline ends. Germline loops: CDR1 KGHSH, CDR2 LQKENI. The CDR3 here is CASSPPVPGAPDTQYF. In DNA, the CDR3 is TGTGCCAGCTCACCACCGGTGCCGGGAGCCCCAGATACGCAGTATTTT.

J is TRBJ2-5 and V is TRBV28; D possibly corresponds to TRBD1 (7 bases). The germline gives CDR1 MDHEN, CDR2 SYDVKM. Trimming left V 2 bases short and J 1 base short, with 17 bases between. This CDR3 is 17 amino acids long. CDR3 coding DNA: TGTGCCAGCAGTTTAAGACAGGGTGGGAGGAGCCAAGAGACCCAGTACTTC. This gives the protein CASSLRQGGRSQETQYF.

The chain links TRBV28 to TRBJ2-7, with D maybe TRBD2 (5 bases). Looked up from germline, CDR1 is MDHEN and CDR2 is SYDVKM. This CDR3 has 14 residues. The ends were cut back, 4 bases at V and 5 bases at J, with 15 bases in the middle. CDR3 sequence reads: CASSSQEGRNEQYF. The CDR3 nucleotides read TGTGCCAGCAGTTCCCAGGAAGGGAGAAACGAGCAGTACTTC.

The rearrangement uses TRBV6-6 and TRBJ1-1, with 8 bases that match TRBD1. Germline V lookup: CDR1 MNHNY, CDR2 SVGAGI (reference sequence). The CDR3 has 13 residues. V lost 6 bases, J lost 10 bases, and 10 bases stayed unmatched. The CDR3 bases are TGTGCCAGCAGCCCGGGACAGGTGAATGGAGCTTTCTTT. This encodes CASSPGQVNGAFF.

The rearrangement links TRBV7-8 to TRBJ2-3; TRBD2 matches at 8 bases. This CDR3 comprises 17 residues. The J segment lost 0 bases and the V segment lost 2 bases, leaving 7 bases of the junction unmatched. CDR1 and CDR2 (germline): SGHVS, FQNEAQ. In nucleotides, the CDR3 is TGTGCCAGCAGCTTATTCCGGGAGGGCCCTAGCACAGATACGCAGTATTTT. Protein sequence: CASSLFREGPSTDTQYF.

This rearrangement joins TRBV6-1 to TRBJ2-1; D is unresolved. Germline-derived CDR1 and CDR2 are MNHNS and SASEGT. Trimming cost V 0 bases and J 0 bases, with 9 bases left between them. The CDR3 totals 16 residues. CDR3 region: CASSEALFSSYNEQFF. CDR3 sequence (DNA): TGTGCCAGCAGTGAAGCGCTTTTTAGCTCCTACAATGAGCAGTTCTTC.

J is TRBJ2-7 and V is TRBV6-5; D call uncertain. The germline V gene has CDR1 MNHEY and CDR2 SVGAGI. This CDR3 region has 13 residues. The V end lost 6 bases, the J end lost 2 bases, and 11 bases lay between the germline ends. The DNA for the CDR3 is TGTGCCAGCAGCCGAGGACGGACCTACGAGCAGTACTTC. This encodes CASSRGRTYEQYF.

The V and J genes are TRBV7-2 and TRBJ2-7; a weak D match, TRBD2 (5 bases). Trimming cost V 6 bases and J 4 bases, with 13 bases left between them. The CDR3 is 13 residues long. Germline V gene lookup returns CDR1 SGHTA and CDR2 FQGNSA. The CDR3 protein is CASRESGGYEQYF. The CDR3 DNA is TGTGCCAGCAGGGAAAGCGGAGGTTACGAGCAGTACTTC. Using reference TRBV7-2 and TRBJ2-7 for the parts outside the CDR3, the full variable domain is GAGVSQSPSNKVTEKGKDVELRCDPISGHTALYWYRQSLGQGLEFLIYFQGNSAPDKSGLPSDRFSAERTGGSVSTLTIQRTQQEDSAVYLCASRESGGYEQYFGPGTRLTVT.

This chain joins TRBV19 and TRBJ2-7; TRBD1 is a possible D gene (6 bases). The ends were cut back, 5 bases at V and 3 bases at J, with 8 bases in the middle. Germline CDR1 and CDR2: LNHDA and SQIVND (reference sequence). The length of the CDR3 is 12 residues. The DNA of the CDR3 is TGTGCCAGTAGTCGCAGGGGCTACGAGCAGTACTTC. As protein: CASSRRGYEQYF. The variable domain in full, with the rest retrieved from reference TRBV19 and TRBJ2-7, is DGGITQSPKYLFRKEGQNVTLSCEQNLNHDAMYWYRQDPGQGLRLIYYSQIVNDFQKGDIAEGYSVSREKKESFPLTVTSAQKNPTAFYLCASSRRGYEQYFGPGTRLTVT.

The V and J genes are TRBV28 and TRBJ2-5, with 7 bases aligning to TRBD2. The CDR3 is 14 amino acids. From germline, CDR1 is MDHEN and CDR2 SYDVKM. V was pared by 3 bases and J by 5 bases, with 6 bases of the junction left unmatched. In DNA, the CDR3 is TGTGCCAGCAGTTTCCGCGGGGGAGGGGAGACCCAGTACTTC. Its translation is CASSFRGGGETQYF.

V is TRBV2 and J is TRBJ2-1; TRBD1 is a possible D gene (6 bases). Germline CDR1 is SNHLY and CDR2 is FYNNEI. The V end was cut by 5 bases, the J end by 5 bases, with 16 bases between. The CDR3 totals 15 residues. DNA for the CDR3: TGTGCCAGCAGTTACAGGGTTGGGGGTAACAATGAGCAGTTCTTC. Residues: CASSYRVGGNNEQFF.

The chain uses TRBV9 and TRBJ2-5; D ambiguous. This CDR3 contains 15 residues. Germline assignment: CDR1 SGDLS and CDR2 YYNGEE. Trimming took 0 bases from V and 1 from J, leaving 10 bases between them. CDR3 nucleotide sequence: TGTGCCAGCAGCGTAGATTCTGGCGGCCAAGAGACCCAGTACTTC. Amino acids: CASSVDSGGQETQYF.

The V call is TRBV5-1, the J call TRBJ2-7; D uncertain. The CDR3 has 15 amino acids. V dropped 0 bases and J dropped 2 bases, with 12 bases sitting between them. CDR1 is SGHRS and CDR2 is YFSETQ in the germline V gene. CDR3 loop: CASSLGAFRPYEQYF. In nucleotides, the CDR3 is TGCGCCAGCAGCTTGGGGGCTTTTCGTCCCTACGAGCAGTACTTC.